These 2 T cell receptor beta chains share one sample of origin, sequenced in a study of blood T cell repertoires in COVID-19. Repertoires were generated with immunoSEQ multiplex PCR, while TCRdb's copy carries only in-frame clones and drops some. The table lists 150,000 to 250,000 clones, approximately 82% of them singletons. Material for sequencing was peripheral blood. The receptors shown here come from a human donor with acute or convalescent COVID-19. The donor label of this sample is uncertain.

This rearrangement joins TRBV2 to TRBJ2-5; 7 nucleotides match TRBD2. V was clipped by 10 bases and J by 5 bases; unmatched bases: 13. Germline V gene sequence: CDR1 SNHLY, CDR2 FYNNEI. The CDR3 extends over 14 amino acids. The CDR3, as DNA: TGTGCCACTAACCCGGGGAGGGCCGGGGAGACCCAGTACTTC. Amino acids: CATNPGRAGETQYF.

The chain links TRBV7-2 to TRBJ1-2, with D possibly matching TRBD1 (5 bases). The germline gives CDR1 SGHTA, CDR2 FQGNSA. The length of the CDR3 is 14 residues. V was pared by 4 bases and J by 4 bases, with 13 bases between. This CDR3 is CASSYQGIGYGYTF. The DNA for the CDR3 is TGTGCCAGCAGCTACCAGGGAATCGGCTATGGCTACACCTTC.